The source of this T cell receptor beta chain is a study of control samples from healthy donors and cancer patients. The CDR3 runs to 14 residues. V gave up 0 bases and J gave up 6 bases, with 12 bases separating them. Germline V gene lookup returns CDR1 MNHEY and CDR2 SVGAGI. Some clones are missing from TCRdb's copy, which holds only in-frame ones; the method was immunoSEQ multiplex PCR. Of some 82,000 clones listed, about 89% are singletons. Sequenced input: blood. This receptor was taken from a man aged 50-59 years in good health. The chain carries TRBV6-5 and TRBJ2-7; D may be TRBD2 (6 bases). CDR3 coding DNA: TGTGCCAGCAGTTACTCGGAGGGCCAGGGCGAGCAGTACTTC. Translation: CASSYSEGQGEQYF.